This T cell receptor (beta chain) came from a study of PD-1 blockade in classical Hodgkin lymphoma. General study results and limits: Newly diagnosed patients reportedly had lower baseline TCR diversity than healthy donors. Patients excluded were those beginning nivolumab under 1 year after ASCT. While CD8+ TCR diversity did not rise significantly by C4D1, CD4+ TCR diversity did.

Profiled with immunoSEQ multiplex PCR; TCRdb holds only in-frame clones, not every one. The repertoire holds about 23,000 clones, with around 81% as singletons. Comments on this clone: Its antigen is as yet unknown.

Germline assignment: CDR1 SGHNT and CDR2 YYREEE (reference sequence). The CDR3 is made up of 13 amino acids. V lost 6 bases, J lost 6 bases, and 7 bases stayed unmatched. Each patient's relapse followed autologous stem cell transplantation, and brentuximab vedotin exposure varied. Best overall response was complete response, partial response or progressive disease in these relapsed/refractory classical Hodgkin lymphoma patients. This clonotype was sampled from a human donor with classical Hodgkin lymphoma. The chain links TRBV5-4 to TRBJ1-2; 8 positions match TRBD1. The specimen was peripheral blood mononuclear cells (PBMCs), collected before the second cycle of nivolumab. The CDR3 protein is CASTKGQADGYTF. CDR3 coding DNA: TGTGCCAGCACCAAGGGACAGGCCGATGGCTACACCTTC.